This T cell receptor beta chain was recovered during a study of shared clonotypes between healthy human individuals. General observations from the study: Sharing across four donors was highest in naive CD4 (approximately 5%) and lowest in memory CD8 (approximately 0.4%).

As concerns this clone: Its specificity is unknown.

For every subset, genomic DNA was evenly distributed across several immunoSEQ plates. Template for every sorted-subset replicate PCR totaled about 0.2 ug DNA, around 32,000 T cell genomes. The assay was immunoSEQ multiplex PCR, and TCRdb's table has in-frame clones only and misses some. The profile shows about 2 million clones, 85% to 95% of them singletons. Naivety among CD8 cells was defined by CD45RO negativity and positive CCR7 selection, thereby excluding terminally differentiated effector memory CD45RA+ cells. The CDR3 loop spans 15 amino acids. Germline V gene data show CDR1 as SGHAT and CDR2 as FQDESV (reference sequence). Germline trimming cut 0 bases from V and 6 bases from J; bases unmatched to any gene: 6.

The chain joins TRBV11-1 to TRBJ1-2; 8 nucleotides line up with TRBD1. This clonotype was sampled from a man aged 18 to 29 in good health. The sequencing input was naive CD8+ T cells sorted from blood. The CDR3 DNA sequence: TGTGCCAGCAGCTTAGCCGGGACAGGACGGAATGGCTACACCTTC. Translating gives CASSLAGTGRNGYTF. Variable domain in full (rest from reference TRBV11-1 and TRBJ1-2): EAEVAQSPRYKITEKSQAVAFWCDPISGHATLYWYRQILGQGPELLVQFQDESVVDDSQLPKDRFSAERLKGVDSTLKIQPAELGDSAMYLCASSLAGTGRNGYTFGSGTRLTVV.